These T cell receptor beta chains were read from a single sample in a study of T-cell reconstitution after alpha-beta-depleted transplantation in children. TCRdb fed the PCR reads into MiXCR, producing one record per CDR3 protein. The top ten hold 35% of the sample, which has roughly 200,000 distinct CDR3 sequences, 7.5% to 9.5% seen once. Sequenced here: PBMCs, mostly from graft donor cells, sampled 360 days after TCRalphabeta/CD19-depleted stem cell transplant. Receptors originate from a male patient under 10 years old who had a stem cell transplant for acute myeloid leukemia, so the T cells may come from the graft donor. Each CDR3 is given with its conserved first and last residue. Fields, in order: clone size, D gene, J gene, V gene, CDR3 protein, CDR3 DNA. D genes are given only for firm matches. Size is omitted from some rows. Given values are once, few, many or a class for expanded clones.

abundance: .
d_gene: .
j_gene: TRBJ2-1
v_gene: TRBV7-9
CDR3aa: CASSLKGTGDNEQFF
CDR3nt: TGTGCCAGCAGCTTAAAAGGCACTGGGGACAATGAGCAGTTCTTC

abundance: many
d_gene: .
j_gene: TRBJ2-3
v_gene: TRBV20-1
CDR3aa: CSATGTDTQYF
CDR3nt: TGCAGTGCTACAGGGACAGATACGCAGTATTTT

abundance: few
d_gene: TRBD1
j_gene: TRBJ1-2
v_gene: TRBV20-1
CDR3aa: CSASRRQGSVLGGYTF
CDR3nt: TGCAGTGCTAGTCGACGACAGGGGTCGGTCCTTGGGGGCTACACCTTC

abundance: .
d_gene: .
j_gene: TRBJ1-1
v_gene: TRBV6-5
CDR3aa: CASSYSISRRDTEAFF
CDR3nt: TGTGCCAGCAGTTACTCGATCTCGAGGCGAGACACTGAAGCTTTCTTT

abundance: .
d_gene: .
j_gene: TRBJ2-1
v_gene: TRBV20-1
CDR3aa: CSARGAGGSFIEQFF
CDR3nt: TGCAGTGCTAGAGGGGCCGGTGGAAGCTTTATCGAGCAGTTCTTC

abundance: many
d_gene: .
j_gene: TRBJ2-5
v_gene: TRBV5-1
CDR3aa: CASSWGDTTQETQYF
CDR3nt: TGCGCCAGCAGCTGGGGCGACACCACCCAAGAGACCCAGTACTTC

abundance: few
d_gene: TRBD2
j_gene: TRBJ2-3
v_gene: TRBV4-3
CDR3aa: CASSRGLARGPEASTDTQYF
CDR3nt: TGCGCCAGCAGCCGCGGACTAGCCAGAGGCCCCGAGGCTAGCACAGATACGCAGTATTTT

abundance: many
d_gene: .
j_gene: TRBJ2-7
v_gene: TRBV11-2
CDR3aa: CASSLVPGVYEQYF
CDR3nt: TGTGCCAGCAGCTTAGTCCCGGGAGTCTACGAGCAGTACTTC

abundance: .
d_gene: TRBD2
j_gene: TRBJ2-1
v_gene: TRBV5-1
CDR3aa: CASRLELAGYNEQFF
CDR3nt: TGCGCCAGCAGATTGGAACTAGCGGGGTACAATGAGCAGTTCTTC

abundance: few
d_gene: .
j_gene: TRBJ1-4
v_gene: TRBV30
CDR3aa: CARGVGGEKLFF
CDR3nt: TGTGCCAGAGGGGTAGGTGGTGAAAAACTGTTTTTT

abundance: few
d_gene: .
j_gene: TRBJ2-3
v_gene: TRBV20-1
CDR3aa: CSARGQGGADTQYF
CDR3nt: TGCAGTGCTAGAGGACAGGGAGGAGCAGATACGCAGTATTTT

abundance: few
d_gene: .
j_gene: TRBJ1-5
v_gene: TRBV29-1
CDR3aa: CSVGEGNQPQHF
CDR3nt: TGCAGCGTTGGTGAAGGCAATCAGCCCCAGCATTTT

abundance: few
d_gene: TRBD1
j_gene: TRBJ1-5
v_gene: TRBV2
CDR3aa: CASRRTGQPQHF
CDR3nt: TGTGCCAGCAGAAGGACAGGTCAGCCCCAGCATTTT

abundance: .
d_gene: TRBD1
j_gene: TRBJ1-5
v_gene: TRBV20-1
CDR3aa: CSARQGYNQPQHF
CDR3nt: TGCAGTGCTCGACAGGGGTACAATCAGCCCCAGCATTTT

abundance: many
d_gene: TRBD1
j_gene: TRBJ2-1
v_gene: TRBV12-3/TRBV12-4
CDR3aa: CASRPGQSHYNEQFF
CDR3nt: TGTGCCAGCAGGCCGGGACAGTCTCACTACAATGAGCAGTTCTTC

abundance: many
d_gene: .
j_gene: TRBJ1-5
v_gene: TRBV5-6
CDR3aa: CASSKRGQYSNQPQHF
CDR3nt: TGTGCCAGCAGCAAGCGAGGACAGTATAGCAATCAGCCCCAGCATTTT